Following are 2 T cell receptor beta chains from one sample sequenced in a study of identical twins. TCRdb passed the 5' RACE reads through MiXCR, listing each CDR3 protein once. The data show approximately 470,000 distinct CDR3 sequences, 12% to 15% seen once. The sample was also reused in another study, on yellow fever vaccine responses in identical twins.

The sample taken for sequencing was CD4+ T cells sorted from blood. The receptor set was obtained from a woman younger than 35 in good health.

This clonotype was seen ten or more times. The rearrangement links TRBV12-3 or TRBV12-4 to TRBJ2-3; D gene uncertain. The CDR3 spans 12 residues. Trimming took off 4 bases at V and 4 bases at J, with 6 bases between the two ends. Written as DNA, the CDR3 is TGTGCCAGCAGTTCGGATGCAGATACGCAGTATTTT. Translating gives CASSSDADTQYF.

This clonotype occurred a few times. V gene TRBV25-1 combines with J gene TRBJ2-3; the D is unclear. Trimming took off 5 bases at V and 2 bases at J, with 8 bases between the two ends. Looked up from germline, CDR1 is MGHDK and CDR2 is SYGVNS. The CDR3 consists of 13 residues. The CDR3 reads CASSPTHTDTQYF. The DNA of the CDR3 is TGTGCCAGCAGTCCAACTCACACAGATACGCAGTATTTT.